This TCR beta chain was recorded in a study of T cell responses to AZD1222 COVID-19 vaccine. This CDR3 is built from 15 residues. Germline assignment: CDR1 MNHEY and CDR2 SVGAGI. V gave up 10 bases and J gave up 6 bases, with 22 bases separating them. Study observations and caveats: At baseline, seropositivity was found in only five or six AZD1222 recipients.

Of note for this clone: What it binds is unknown.

The repertoire was sequenced with immunoSEQ multiplex PCR; TCRdb's copy has only in-frame clones and lacks some. The sample records 150,000 or so clones, 86% being singletons. The chain recombines TRBV6-5 with TRBJ1-5; D is ambiguous. The receptor was derived from an adult in good health. This specimen consisted of peripheral blood, obtained on day 0 of AZD1222 vaccination. CDR3: CATNNGVGEFQPQHF. CDR3 coding DNA: TGTGCCACTAACAACGGGGTGGGAGAGTTTCAGCCCCAGCATTTT.